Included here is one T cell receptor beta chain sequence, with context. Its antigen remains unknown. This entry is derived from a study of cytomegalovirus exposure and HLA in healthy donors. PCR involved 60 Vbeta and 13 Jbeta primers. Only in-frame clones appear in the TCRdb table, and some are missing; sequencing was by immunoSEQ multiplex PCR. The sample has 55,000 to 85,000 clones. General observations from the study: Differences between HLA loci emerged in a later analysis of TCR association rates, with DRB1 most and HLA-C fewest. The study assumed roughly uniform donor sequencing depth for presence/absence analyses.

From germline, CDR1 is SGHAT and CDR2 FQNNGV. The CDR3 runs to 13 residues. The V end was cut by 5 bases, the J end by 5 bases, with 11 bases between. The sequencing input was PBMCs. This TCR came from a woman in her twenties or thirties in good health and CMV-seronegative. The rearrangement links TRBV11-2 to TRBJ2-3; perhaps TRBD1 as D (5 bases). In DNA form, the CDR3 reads TGTGCCAGCAGCCACCTCAGGGAAGATACGCAGTATTTT. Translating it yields CASSHLREDTQYF.